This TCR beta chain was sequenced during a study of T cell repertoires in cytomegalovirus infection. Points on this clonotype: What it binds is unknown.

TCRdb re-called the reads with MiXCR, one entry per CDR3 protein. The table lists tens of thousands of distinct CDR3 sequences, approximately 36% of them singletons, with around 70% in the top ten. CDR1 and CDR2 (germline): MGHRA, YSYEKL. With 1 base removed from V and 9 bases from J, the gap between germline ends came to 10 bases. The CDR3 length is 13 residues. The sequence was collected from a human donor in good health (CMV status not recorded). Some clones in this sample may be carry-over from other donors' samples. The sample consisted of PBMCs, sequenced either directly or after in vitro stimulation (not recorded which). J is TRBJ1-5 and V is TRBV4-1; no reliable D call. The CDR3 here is CASSQGNTTPQHF. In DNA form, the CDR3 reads TGCGCCAGCAGCCAAGGAAACACAACGCCCCAGCATTTT.